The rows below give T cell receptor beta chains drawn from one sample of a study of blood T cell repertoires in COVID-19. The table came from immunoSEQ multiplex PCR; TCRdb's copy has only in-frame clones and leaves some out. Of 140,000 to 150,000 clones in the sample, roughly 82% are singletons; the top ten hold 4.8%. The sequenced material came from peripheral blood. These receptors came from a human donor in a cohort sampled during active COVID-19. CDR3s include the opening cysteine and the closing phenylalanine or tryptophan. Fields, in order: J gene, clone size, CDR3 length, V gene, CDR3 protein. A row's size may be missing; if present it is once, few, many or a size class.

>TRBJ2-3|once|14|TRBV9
CASSVLEDIREKSF
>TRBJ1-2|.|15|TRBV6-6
CASSYSDRGSGGYTF
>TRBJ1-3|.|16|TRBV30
CAWSVRGSSSGNTIYF
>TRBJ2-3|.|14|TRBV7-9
CASSFAGGTDTQYF
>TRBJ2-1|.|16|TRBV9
CASSVEGGGTYNEQFF
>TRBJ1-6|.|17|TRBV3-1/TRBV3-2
CASSHGRVSSYNSPLHF
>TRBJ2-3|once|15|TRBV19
CASSRDGGNTDTQYF
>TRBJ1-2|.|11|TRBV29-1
CSVEDRDGYTF
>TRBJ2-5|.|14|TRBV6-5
CASSHGGDQETQYF
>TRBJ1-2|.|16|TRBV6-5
CASSYPLGDRRYGYTF
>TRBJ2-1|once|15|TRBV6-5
CASSPHGDERNEQFF
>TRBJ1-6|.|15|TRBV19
CASSNSWSSNSPLHF
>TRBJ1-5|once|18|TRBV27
CASTETGSLFYSNQPQHF
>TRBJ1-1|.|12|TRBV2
CASSEGETEAFF
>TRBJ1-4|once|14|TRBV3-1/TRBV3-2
CASSRGVTNEKLFF
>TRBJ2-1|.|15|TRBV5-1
CASSLEGRGGQQQFF
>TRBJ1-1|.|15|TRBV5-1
CASSLAGTGGVEAFF
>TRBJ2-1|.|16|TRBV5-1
CASSLAGRGNYNEQFF
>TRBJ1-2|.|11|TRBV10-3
CAISSLRGYTF
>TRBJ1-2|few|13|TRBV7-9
CASSLEAGGGYTF
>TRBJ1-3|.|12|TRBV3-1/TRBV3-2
CASGTGGDTIYF
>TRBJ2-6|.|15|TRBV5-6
CASSLDRGLANVLTF
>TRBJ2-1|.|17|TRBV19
CASSILDRAIVKDEQFF
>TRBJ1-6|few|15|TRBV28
CASSRPTTYNSPLHF
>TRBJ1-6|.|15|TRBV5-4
CASSLEAGANSPLHF
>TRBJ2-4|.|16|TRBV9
CASSPRGGSRYDIQYF
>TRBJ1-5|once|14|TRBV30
CAWSPTGSNQPQHF
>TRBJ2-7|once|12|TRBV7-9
CASSLGLGEQYF